This T cell receptor beta chain was sequenced during a study of blood T cell repertoires in COVID-19. As for the study in general: The origin of the acute and convalescent COVID-19 samples was the United States, Italy and Spain.

As handled by the study authors: The authors estimated nucleated cell counts from reference gene primer amplification. The table came from immunoSEQ multiplex PCR; TCRdb's copy has only in-frame clones and leaves some out. D and trimming were read from the DNA, whereas the V and J calls and clone size are those reported in that table. Among 100,000 to 120,000 clones listed, over 65% were seen once. This clone was detected once. The ends lost 4 bases at V and 3 bases at J; junction bases unmatched: 4. CDR1 LNHDA and CDR2 SQIVND come from the germline V gene (reference sequence). The CDR3 contains 15 residues.

The sample consisted of peripheral blood. The rearrangement links TRBV19 to TRBJ2-3; the match to TRBD2 covers 10 bases. This TCR was sampled from a woman of 80 years or more with acute or convalescent COVID-19. The CDR3 spells CASSTTSGVTDTQYF. The CDR3 DNA reads TGTGCCAGTAGTACTACTAGCGGGGTTACAGATACGCAGTATTTT.